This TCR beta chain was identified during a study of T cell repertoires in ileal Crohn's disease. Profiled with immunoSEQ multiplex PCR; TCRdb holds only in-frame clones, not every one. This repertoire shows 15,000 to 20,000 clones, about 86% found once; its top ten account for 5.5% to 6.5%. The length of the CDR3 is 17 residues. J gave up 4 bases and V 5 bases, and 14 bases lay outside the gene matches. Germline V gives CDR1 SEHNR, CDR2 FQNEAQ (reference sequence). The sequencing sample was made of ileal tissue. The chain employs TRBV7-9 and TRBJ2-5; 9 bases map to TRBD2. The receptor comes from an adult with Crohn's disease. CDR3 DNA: TGTGCCAGCAGCCCGAAGACTAGCGGATATCAGGGAGAGACCCAGTACTTC. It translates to CASSPKTSGYQGETQYF. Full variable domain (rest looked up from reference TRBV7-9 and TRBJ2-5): DTGVSQNPRHKITKRGQNVTFRCDPISEHNRLYWYRQTLGQGPEFLTYFQNEAQLEKSRLLSDRFSAERPKGSFSTLEIQRTEQGDSAMYLCASSPKTSGYQGETQYFGPGTRLLVL.